This T cell receptor beta chain appears in the sequencing data of a study of B cell selection in AIRE deficiency. The assay was immunoSEQ multiplex PCR, and TCRdb's table has in-frame clones only and misses some. The sample has some 25,000 clones; 96% are singletons. Study-level findings and limits: Only 9.3% of 3,500 to 4,500 shared Treg sequences were patient-specific; about 33% healthy-specific. Patient Tconv cells held roughly a third of Treg sequences shared by healthy donors.

Trimming removed 2 bases at V and 7 bases at J, with 7 bases between. The CDR3 loop spans 12 amino acids. Germline V gene data show CDR1 as MNHNS and CDR2 as SASEGT. The sorted conventional CD4 T cells were gated as CD4+CD127+. Only one count was recorded for this clone. Its target is not known. This receptor was identified in a human donor in good health. The material sequenced was CD4+CD127+ conventional T cells sorted from PBMCs. The chain carries TRBV6-1 and TRBJ2-3, with D perhaps matching TRBD1 (5 bases). CDR3 sequence (DNA): TGTGCCAGCAGTGAATCAGGGAATACGCAGTATTTT. It is translated as CASSESGNTQYF.